Listed below are T cell receptor beta chains from one sample, sequenced in a study of blood T cell repertoires in COVID-19. Profiling relied on immunoSEQ multiplex PCR, and the TCRdb table lists in-frame clones only, not all of them. The sample includes 230,000 or so clones, roughly 80% seen only once; the top ten take 3.4%. The material sequenced was PBMCs or T cells enriched from blood (not recorded which). These receptor sequences come from a man aged 50-59 years who had recovered from COVID-19. CDR3s include the opening cysteine and the closing phenylalanine or tryptophan. Each record gives: CDR3 length, D gene, V gene, J gene, clone size, CDR3 DNA, CDR3 protein. A D gene is named only where the DNA matches it firmly. Some rows mark clone size as missing; the rest say once, few, many or name a class of expanded clone.

CDR3 length: 11; D gene: NA; V gene: TRBV10-3; J gene: TRBJ2-5; clone size: NA; CDR3 DNA: TGTGCCATCAGCACGACTGATACCCAGTACTTC; CDR3 protein: CAISTTDTQYF
CDR3 length: 15; D gene: TRBD2; V gene: TRBV3-1/TRBV3-2; J gene: TRBJ2-1; clone size: NA; CDR3 DNA: TGTGCCAGCAGCCAAGAATTACTAGCGGCAAATGAGCAGTTCTTC; CDR3 protein: CASSQELLAANEQFF
CDR3 length: 15; D gene: NA; V gene: TRBV2; J gene: TRBJ2-7; clone size: NA; CDR3 DNA: TGTGCCAGCAGTGAAGGGGCAGGGAATGCTTACGAGCAGTACTTC; CDR3 protein: CASSEGAGNAYEQYF
CDR3 length: 14; D gene: NA; V gene: TRBV5-5; J gene: TRBJ1-4; clone size: NA; CDR3 DNA: TGTGCCAGCAGCTTAGCGGTCATAAATGAAAAACTGTTTTTT; CDR3 protein: CASSLAVINEKLFF
CDR3 length: 15; D gene: TRBD1; V gene: TRBV6-5; J gene: TRBJ2-2; clone size: once; CDR3 DNA: TGTGCCAGCAGTTACTCGGACAGGGCGGGCGGGGAGCTGTTTTTT; CDR3 protein: CASSYSDRAGGELFF
CDR3 length: 13; D gene: TRBD2; V gene: TRBV14; J gene: TRBJ2-7; clone size: NA; CDR3 DNA: TGTGCCAGCAGCCCGGGACTAGCGTACGAGCAGTACTTC; CDR3 protein: CASSPGLAYEQYF
CDR3 length: 15; D gene: NA; V gene: TRBV10-1; J gene: TRBJ1-6; clone size: NA; CDR3 DNA: TGCGCCAGCAGCAAGGCGGGACGGGGAAATTCACCCCTCCACTTT; CDR3 protein: CASSKAGRGNSPLHF
CDR3 length: 11; D gene: NA; V gene: TRBV29-1; J gene: TRBJ2-7; clone size: NA; CDR3 DNA: TGCAGCGTTCGACAGTGGGGCGAGCAGTACTTC; CDR3 protein: CSVRQWGEQYF
CDR3 length: 12; D gene: NA; V gene: TRBV4-1; J gene: TRBJ2-2; clone size: NA; CDR3 DNA: TGCGCCAGCAGTCGGGTGGGTGGGGAGCTGTTTTTT; CDR3 protein: CASSRVGGELFF
CDR3 length: 15; D gene: TRBD2; V gene: TRBV4-1; J gene: TRBJ2-2; clone size: NA; CDR3 DNA: TGCGCCAGCAGCCAAGGGGCGGGAGCTACCGGGGAGCTGTTTTTT; CDR3 protein: CASSQGAGATGELFF
CDR3 length: 15; D gene: NA; V gene: TRBV5-1; J gene: TRBJ2-1; clone size: NA; CDR3 DNA: TGCGCCAGCAGAGTAACAGGGCCCACCTACAATGAGCAGTTCTTC; CDR3 protein: CASRVTGPTYNEQFF
CDR3 length: 14; D gene: NA; V gene: TRBV27; J gene: TRBJ1-6; clone size: NA; CDR3 DNA: TGTGCCAGCAGTTATCAGGGCGTGTATTCACCCCTCCACTTT; CDR3 protein: CASSYQGVYSPLHF
CDR3 length: 15; D gene: TRBD2; V gene: TRBV3-1/TRBV3-2; J gene: TRBJ2-7; clone size: NA; CDR3 DNA: TGTGCCAGCAGCCAAGGTCCCAGCGGGGGTCGAGAGCAGTACTTC; CDR3 protein: CASSQGPSGGREQYF
CDR3 length: 14; D gene: NA; V gene: TRBV2; J gene: TRBJ2-2; clone size: NA; CDR3 DNA: TGTGCCAGCCGACATAGGACAGACACCGGGGAGCTGTTTTTT; CDR3 protein: CASRHRTDTGELFF
CDR3 length: 16; D gene: TRBD2; V gene: TRBV19; J gene: TRBJ2-3; clone size: once; CDR3 DNA: TGTGCCAGTAGTTCCATGGCGGGAGTCTTTCCAGATACGCAGTATTTT; CDR3 protein: CASSSMAGVFPDTQYF
CDR3 length: 17; D gene: TRBD1; V gene: TRBV27; J gene: TRBJ2-1; clone size: NA; CDR3 DNA: TGTGCCAGCAGTCCCCCACACGGGACAGGTTCCTACAATGAGCAGTTCTTC; CDR3 protein: CASSPPHGTGSYNEQFF
CDR3 length: 14; D gene: NA; V gene: TRBV19; J gene: TRBJ2-2; clone size: few; CDR3 DNA: TGTGCCAGTAGTCCAGGGGCGAACACCGGGGAGCTGTTTTTT; CDR3 protein: CASSPGANTGELFF
CDR3 length: 17; D gene: NA; V gene: TRBV2; J gene: TRBJ1-1; clone size: NA; CDR3 DNA: TGTGCCAGCAGGAACGGCCTCGGGACATGGGGCAACACTGAAGCTTTCTTT; CDR3 protein: CASRNGLGTWGNTEAFF
CDR3 length: 14; D gene: NA; V gene: TRBV7-2; J gene: TRBJ2-5; clone size: NA; CDR3 DNA: TGTGCCAGCAGCTTGATTGGACTCCAAGAGACCCAGTACTTC; CDR3 protein: CASSLIGLQETQYF
CDR3 length: 14; D gene: TRBD1; V gene: TRBV5-1; J gene: TRBJ1-1; clone size: NA; CDR3 DNA: TGCGCCAGCAGCACCGGACAGGGCGACACTGAAGCTTTCTTT; CDR3 protein: CASSTGQGDTEAFF
CDR3 length: 16; D gene: TRBD1; V gene: TRBV4-1; J gene: TRBJ1-5; clone size: NA; CDR3 DNA: TGCGCCAGCAGCCAAGAAGGGACAGGGGATCAACAGCCCCAGCATTTT; CDR3 protein: CASSQEGTGDQQPQHF
CDR3 length: 12; D gene: NA; V gene: TRBV9; J gene: TRBJ2-7; clone size: NA; CDR3 DNA: TGTGCCAGCAGCGTGGACAGTACCGAGCAGTACTTC; CDR3 protein: CASSVDSTEQYF
CDR3 length: 13; D gene: TRBD1; V gene: TRBV3-1/TRBV3-2; J gene: TRBJ2-7; clone size: NA; CDR3 DNA: TGTGCCAGCAGTGGCAGGGGGCCCCACGAGCAGTACTTC; CDR3 protein: CASSGRGPHEQYF
CDR3 length: 13; D gene: NA; V gene: TRBV3-1/TRBV3-2; J gene: TRBJ1-1; clone size: few; CDR3 DNA: TGTGCCAGCAGCCAGGCCCCCTCCCCCAAAGCTTTCTTT; CDR3 protein: CASSQAPSPKAFF
CDR3 length: 16; D gene: TRBD1; V gene: TRBV7-9; J gene: TRBJ1-5; clone size: NA; CDR3 DNA: TGTGCCAGCAGCTTAGCGTGGGACAGGGAAAGTCAGCCCCAGCATTTT; CDR3 protein: CASSLAWDRESQPQHF
CDR3 length: 12; D gene: NA; V gene: TRBV28; J gene: TRBJ2-1; clone size: NA; CDR3 DNA: TGTGCCAGCAGCAAGGGGTACAATGAGCAGTTCTTC; CDR3 protein: CASSKGYNEQFF
CDR3 length: 15; D gene: TRBD1; V gene: TRBV19; J gene: TRBJ2-7; clone size: NA; CDR3 DNA: TGTGCCAGTAGTGTTCACTTCGGGACAGGCTACGAGCAGTACTTC; CDR3 protein: CASSVHFGTGYEQYF
CDR3 length: 16; D gene: TRBD1; V gene: TRBV4-2; J gene: TRBJ2-2; clone size: NA; CDR3 DNA: TGTGCCAGCAGCCGCAGGACAGGCCCGCTCGAGGGGGAGCTGTTTTTT; CDR3 protein: CASSRRTGPLEGELFF
CDR3 length: 13; D gene: TRBD1; V gene: TRBV30; J gene: TRBJ1-2; clone size: NA; CDR3 DNA: TGTGCCTGGAGTATGGGACAGGGTGATGGCTACACCTTC; CDR3 protein: CAWSMGQGDGYTF
CDR3 length: 17; D gene: TRBD1; V gene: TRBV15; J gene: TRBJ2-1; clone size: NA; CDR3 DNA: TGTGCCACCAGCAGAGCTAGAGGGGGCGCAGGTCGGGATGAGCAGTTCTTC; CDR3 protein: CATSRARGGAGRDEQFF
CDR3 length: 13; D gene: NA; V gene: TRBV9; J gene: TRBJ1-4; clone size: NA; CDR3 DNA: TGTGCCAGCAGCGCGTCGCTAAATGAAAAACTGTTTTTT; CDR3 protein: CASSASLNEKLFF
CDR3 length: 15; D gene: TRBD2; V gene: TRBV7-9; J gene: TRBJ2-1; clone size: NA; CDR3 DNA: TGTGCCAGCAGCCGCAGCGGGAGCTCCTACAATGAGCAGTTCTTC; CDR3 protein: CASSRSGSSYNEQFF